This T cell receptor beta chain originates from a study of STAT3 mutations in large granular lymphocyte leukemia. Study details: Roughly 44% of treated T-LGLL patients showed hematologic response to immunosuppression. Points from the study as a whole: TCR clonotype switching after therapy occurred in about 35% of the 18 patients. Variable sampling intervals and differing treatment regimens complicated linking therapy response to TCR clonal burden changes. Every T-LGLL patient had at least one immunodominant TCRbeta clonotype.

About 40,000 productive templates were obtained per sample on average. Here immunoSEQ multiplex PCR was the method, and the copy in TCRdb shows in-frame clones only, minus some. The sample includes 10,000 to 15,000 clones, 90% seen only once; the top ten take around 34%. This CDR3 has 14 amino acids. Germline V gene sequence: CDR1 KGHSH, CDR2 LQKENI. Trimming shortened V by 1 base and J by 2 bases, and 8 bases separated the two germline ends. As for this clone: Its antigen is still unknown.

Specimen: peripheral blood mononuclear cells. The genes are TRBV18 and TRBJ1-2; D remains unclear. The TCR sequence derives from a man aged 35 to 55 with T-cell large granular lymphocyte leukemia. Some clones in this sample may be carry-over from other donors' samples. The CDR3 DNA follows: TGTGCCAGCTCACCACGGCCGGGAAACTATGGCTACACCTTC. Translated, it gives CASSPRPGNYGYTF.